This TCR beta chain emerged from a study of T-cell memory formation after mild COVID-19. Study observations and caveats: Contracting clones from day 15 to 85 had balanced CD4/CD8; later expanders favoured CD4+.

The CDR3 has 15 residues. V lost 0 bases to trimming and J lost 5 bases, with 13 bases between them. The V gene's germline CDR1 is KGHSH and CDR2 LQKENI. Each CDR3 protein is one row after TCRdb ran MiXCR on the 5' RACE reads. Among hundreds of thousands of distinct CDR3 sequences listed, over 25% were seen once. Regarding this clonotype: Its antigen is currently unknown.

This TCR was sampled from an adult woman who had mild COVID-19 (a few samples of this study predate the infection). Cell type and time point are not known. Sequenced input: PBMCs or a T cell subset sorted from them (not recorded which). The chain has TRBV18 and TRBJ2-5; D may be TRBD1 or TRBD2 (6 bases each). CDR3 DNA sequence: TGTGCCAGCTCACCACCGGCCGGGGGCCACGAGACCCAGTACTTC. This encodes CASSPPAGGHETQYF.